This T cell receptor (beta chain) is drawn from a study of CD8+CD57+ T cells in acquired aplastic anemia. Study-level background: Mean yield of DNA from sorted CD4+ and CD8+ cells was 3 to 3.5 ug. Whole-study results and caveats: Shared by patients and controls, approximately 28 CD8+ CDR3s were abundant in patients.

Only patients with CD8+CD57+ cell expansion on flow cytometry were chosen for sequencing. The V end was cut by 2 bases, the J end by 0 bases, with 20 bases between. This CDR3 has 17 residues. CDR1 and CDR2 (germline): SQVTM, ANQGSEA. Notes on this clonotype: What it binds is not known.

TCR beta VDJ combinations and CDR3 sequences were profiled from genomic DNA. TCRdb passed the reads through MiXCR, listing each CDR3 protein once. Of approximately 180,000 distinct CDR3 sequences listed, roughly 43% are singletons. The clonotype originates from a human donor with aplastic anemia. Sample: sorted CD4+, CD8+, or CD8+CD57+ T cells (not recorded which) from PBMCs. The chain employs TRBV29-1 and TRBJ2-7; D may be TRBD1 or TRBD2 (6 bases each). The CDR3 coding sequence is TGCAGCGTTGAAACGGGTTTGGGGGGCCTTAGCTCCTACGAGCAGTACTTC. It codes for CSVETGLGGLSSYEQYF.